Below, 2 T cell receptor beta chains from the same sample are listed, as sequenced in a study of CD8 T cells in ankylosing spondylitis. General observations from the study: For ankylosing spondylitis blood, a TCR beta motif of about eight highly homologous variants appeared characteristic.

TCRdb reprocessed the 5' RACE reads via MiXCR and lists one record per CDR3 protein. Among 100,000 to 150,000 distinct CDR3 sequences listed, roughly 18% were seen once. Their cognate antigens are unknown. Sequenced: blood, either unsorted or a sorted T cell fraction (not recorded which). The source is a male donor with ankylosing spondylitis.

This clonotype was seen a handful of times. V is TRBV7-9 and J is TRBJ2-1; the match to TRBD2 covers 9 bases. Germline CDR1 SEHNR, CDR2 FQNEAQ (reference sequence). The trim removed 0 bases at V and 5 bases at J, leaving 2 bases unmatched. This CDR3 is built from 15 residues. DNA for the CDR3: TGTGCCAGCAGCTTAGCTCCTAGCGGGGACAATGAGCAGTTCTTC. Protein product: CASSLAPSGDNEQFF. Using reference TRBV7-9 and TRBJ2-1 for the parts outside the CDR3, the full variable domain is DTGVSQNPRHKITKRGQNVTFRCDPISEHNRLYWYRQTLGQGPEFLTYFQNEAQLEKSRLLSDRFSAERPKGSFSTLEIQRTEQGDSAMYLCASSLAPSGDNEQFFGPGTRLTVL.

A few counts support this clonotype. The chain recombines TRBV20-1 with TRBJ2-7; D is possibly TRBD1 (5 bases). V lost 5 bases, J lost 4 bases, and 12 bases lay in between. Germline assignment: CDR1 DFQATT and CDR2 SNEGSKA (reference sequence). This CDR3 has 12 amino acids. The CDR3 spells CSASLRDYEQYF. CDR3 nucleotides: TGCAGTGCTTCGCTCAGGGATTACGAGCAGTACTTC.